The 19 T cell receptor beta chains reported below all come from one sample, sequenced in a study of T cells after yellow fever vaccination (dated by TCRdb to the late 2010s). The protocol used for the library was 5' RACE. Sequencing instrument: Illumina HiSeq 2500. TCRdb trimmed the raw reads at Q25, called clones with MiXCR and kept productive beta chains. CDR3 protein duplicates are merged, each entry listing the most common genes and DNA. The sample yields about 42,000 distinct CDR3 sequences; approximately 6.3% were counted once. Roughly 10% of the sample goes to the ten largest clones. The treatment or condition label corresponds to: live attenuated yellow fever vaccine strain. The sample consisted of PBMCs, either bulk or a sorted T-cell subset (CD4+, CD8+, memory, or dextramer-sorted; not recorded which), taken 45 days after the yellow fever booster vaccination. Receptors were obtained from a man aged 25 to 40 who received the YFV17D yellow fever vaccine.

This clonotype has a count of ten or more. This chain uses TRBV28 with TRBJ2-1; a weak D match, TRBD1 (5 bases). V shed 7 bases and J shed 4 bases, with 14 bases lying between them. Germline V gene lookup returns CDR1 MDHEN and CDR2 SYDVKM. CDR3 size: 14 residues. The CDR3, as DNA: TGTGCCAGCATCTCCGGGCAGGGTTACAATGAGCAGTTCTTC. The encoded protein is CASISGQGYNEQFF.

In its sample, this clonotype was seen many times. The chain recombines TRBV20-1 with TRBJ2-1; tentatively, D is TRBD1 or TRBD2 (5 bases each). Trimming removed 4 bases at V and 8 bases at J, with 27 bases between. The CDR3 runs 17 residues. CDR1 and CDR2 (germline): DFQATT, SNEGSKA (reference sequence). CDR3 in DNA: TGCAGTGCTATTTCCCCTTCGGCGGCCCTGAGAGGGGATGAGCAGTTCTTC. Protein product: CSAISPSAALRGDEQFF.

There are a few counts of this clonotype. The V gene is TRBV20-1, the J gene TRBJ1-1, with no clear D. Trimming took 4 bases from V and 5 from J, leaving 11 bases between them. This CDR3 is 12 amino acids long. In germline, CDR1 is DFQATT, CDR2 SNEGSKA (reference sequence). This CDR3 is CSATDWGTEAFF. The CDR3 bases are TGCAGTGCTACCGACTGGGGTACTGAAGCTTTCTTT.

About this clonotype itself: This sequence may be a read error, since a much larger clone differs from it by one base. The gene calls are TRBV6-1 and TRBJ1-5, with D unclear. The CDR3 has 14 residues. Between the trimmed V and J ends, which lost 8 bases and 0 bases, there was a span of 11 bases. Germline values: CDR1 MNHNS, CDR2 SASEGT. Written as DNA, the CDR3 is TGTGCCAGCTTACCGGTCAATAGCAATCAGCCCCAGCATTTT. Translation: CASLPVNSNQPQHF.

This clonotype was detected many times. The rearrangement joins TRBV20-1 to TRBJ2-3, with 15 positions matching TRBD2. Germline lookup yields CDR1 DFQATT and CDR2 SNEGSKA (reference sequence). The CDR3 extends over 17 amino acids. V was clipped by 6 bases and J by 3 bases; unmatched bases: 10. This chain's CDR3 is CSAISPGTSGRTDTQYF. The DNA for the CDR3 is TGCAGTGCCATTTCCCCCGGGACTAGCGGGAGGACAGATACGCAGTATTTT.

In this sample, this clonotype turned up a few times. The rearrangement joins TRBV14 to TRBJ1-2, with a possible D match to TRBD1 (6 bases). V shed 7 bases and J shed 2 bases, with 11 bases lying between them. Germline V lookup: CDR1 SGHDN, CDR2 FVKESK. The CDR3 spans 13 residues. CDR3 in amino acids: CASKVTGNYGYTF. The CDR3 nucleotides are TGTGCCAGCAAGGTAACAGGGAACTATGGCTACACCTTC.

In this sample, this clonotype turned up many times. V usage is TRBV20-1 and J usage is TRBJ2-1, with 7 bases identical to TRBD1. From germline, CDR1 is DFQATT and CDR2 SNEGSKA (reference sequence). V trimming: 5 bases; J trimming: 3 bases; junction bases outside the gene matches: 7. The CDR3 totals 14 residues. CDR3 nucleotide sequence: TGCAGTGCTGTGACAGGGAAGAACTACAATGAGCAGTTCTTC. Its protein is CSAVTGKNYNEQFF.

To note about this clonotype: Possible read error: a much larger clone is one base away. The chain recombines TRBV2 with TRBJ2-5; 11 nucleotides match TRBD1. This CDR3 spans 18 amino acids. The germline CDR1 and CDR2 sequences are SNHLY and FYNNEI. The CDR3 spells CTSSTRIIGTGGMETQYF. CDR3 in DNA: TGTACCAGCAGTACCCGGATAATCGGGACAGGGGGAATGGAGACCCAGTACTTC.

This clonotype came up many times. The rearrangement links TRBV6-1 to TRBJ1-1; D remains ambiguous. V was trimmed by 5 bases and J by 1 base, leaving 11 bases between them. CDR1 and CDR2 (germline): MNHNS, SASEGT. The CDR3 sequence is 14 residues long. CDR3 in amino acids: CASSPNGWNTEAFF. DNA for the CDR3: TGTGCCAGCAGTCCAAATGGGTGGAACACTGAAGCTTTCTTT.

This clonotype has at least ten counts. This rearrangement joins TRBV5-1 to TRBJ2-3; D not certain. Germline CDR1 SGHRS, CDR2 YFSETQ. Deletions cut 0 bases from V and 5 bases from J, with 4 bases between. This CDR3 has 12 residues. The DNA of the CDR3 is TGCGCCAGCAGCTTGGAGGGAGATACGCAGTATTTT. It codes for CASSLEGDTQYF.

J is TRBJ2-5 and V is TRBV29-1; no firm D call. CDR1 and CDR2 (germline): SQVTM, ANQGSEA. The CDR3 contains 14 residues. The ends were cut back, 7 bases at V and 5 bases at J, with 20 bases in the middle. The CDR3 DNA is TGCAGCGGTGACCCCCCCAGACGACATGAGACCCAGTACTTC. Amino acid sequence: CSGDPPRRHETQYF.

CDR3 in amino acids: CASSQKSGTDTQYF. CDR3 coding DNA: TGCGCCAGCAGCCAAAAAAGCGGCACAGATACGCAGTATTTT. J is TRBJ2-3 and V is TRBV4-3; unclear D gene. Deletions cut 2 bases from V and 1 base from J, with 7 bases between. Germline CDR1 and CDR2: LGHNA and YSLEER. The CDR3 is 14 amino acids.

The chain has TRBV27 and TRBJ2-1; 11 bases map to TRBD2. V lost 5 bases and J lost 8; bases outside the gene matches: 8. The germline gives CDR1 MNHEY, CDR2 SMNVEV (reference sequence). The CDR3 covers 15 residues. As DNA, the CDR3 is TGTGCCAGCAGTCCGCTAGCGGGAGGTCTCGATGAGCAGTTCTTC. Its protein is CASSPLAGGLDEQFF.

This chain links TRBV11-2 with TRBJ1-4; 11 bases align to TRBD1. The ends lost 5 bases at V and 8 bases at J; junction bases unmatched: 4. The CDR3 loop spans 14 amino acids. Germline CDR1 is SGHAT and CDR2 is FQNNGV. The CDR3 protein is CASSRGQGGEKLFF. CDR3 DNA sequence: TGTGCCAGCAGCAGGGGACAGGGGGGCGAAAAACTGTTTTTT.

This clonotype has a count of ten or more. At one boundary the junction diverges from the germline segment, which might be a read error. The V call is TRBV12-3 or TRBV12-4, the J call TRBJ1-2; no clear D gene. This CDR3 is built from 15 residues. Written as DNA, the CDR3 is TGTGCCAGCAGCTTAGCCGGACGCGTGGGCTATGGCTACACCTTC. Protein: CASSLAGRVGYGYTF.

The sample holds a few counts of this clonotype. The chain joins TRBV15 to TRBJ2-7; D might be TRBD1 (6 bases). The V and J ends lost 0 bases and 6 bases respectively, with 12 bases between them. Germline CDR1 reads LNHNV; CDR2 reads YYDKDF (reference sequence). The CDR3 is 14 residues long. The CDR3 sequence is CATSRDIQGREQYF. The CDR3, as DNA: TGTGCCACCAGCAGAGATATACAGGGACGCGAGCAGTACTTC. Full variable domain (missing parts from reference TRBV15 and TRBJ2-7): DAMVIQNPRYQVTQFGKPVTLSCSQTLNHNVMYWYQQKSSQAPKLLFHYYDKDFNNEADTPDNFQSRRPNTSFCFLDIRSPGLGDTAMYLCATSRDIQGREQYFGPGTRLTVT.

This clonotype occurred many times. The rearrangement joins TRBV6-5 to TRBJ2-7; D is uncertain. Germline lookup yields CDR1 MNHEY and CDR2 SVGAGI. The ends were cut back, 8 bases at V and 0 bases at J, with 11 bases in the middle. The CDR3 spans 13 residues. As DNA, the CDR3 is TGTGCCAGCTCCATGACCAGCTCCTACGAGCAGTACTTC. Protein: CASSMTSSYEQYF.

The chain carries TRBV7-2 and TRBJ1-1; TRBD1 is a possible D gene (5 bases). The germline gives CDR1 SGHTA, CDR2 FQGNSA. CDR3 length equals 15 residues. V was shortened by 5 bases and J by 5 bases, with 18 bases between the two germline ends. The CDR3 DNA sequence: TGTGCCAGCAGCGGAACCCAGGGCTATGGGACTGAAGCTTTCTTT. This codes for CASSGTQGYGTEAFF.

This clonotype was found many times. The chain links TRBV20-1 to TRBJ2-7; D is unclear. The length of the CDR3 is 14 residues. CDR1 and CDR2 (germline): DFQATT, SNEGSKA (reference sequence). Trimming left V 5 bases short and J 2 bases short, with 16 bases between. Here the CDR3 DNA reads TGCAGTGCTCGTCTGTTGGGTTCCACCTACGAGCAGTACTTC. Its protein is CSARLLGSTYEQYF.